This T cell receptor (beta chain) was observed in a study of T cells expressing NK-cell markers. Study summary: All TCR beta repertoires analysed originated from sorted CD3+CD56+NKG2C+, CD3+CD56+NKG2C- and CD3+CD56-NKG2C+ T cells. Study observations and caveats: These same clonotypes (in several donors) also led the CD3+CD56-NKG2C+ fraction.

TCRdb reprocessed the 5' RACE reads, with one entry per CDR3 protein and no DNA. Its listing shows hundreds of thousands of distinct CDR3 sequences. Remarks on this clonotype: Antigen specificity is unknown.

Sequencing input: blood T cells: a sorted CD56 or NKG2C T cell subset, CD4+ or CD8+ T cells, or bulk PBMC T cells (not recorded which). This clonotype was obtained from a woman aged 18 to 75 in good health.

This CDR3 reads CAASSGGIDTQYF. The rearrangement links TRBV15 to TRBJ2-3; there is no DNA to check the TCRdb D call of TRBD2. This CDR3 region has 13 residues. Germline loops: CDR1 LNHNV, CDR2 YYDKDF (reference sequence).